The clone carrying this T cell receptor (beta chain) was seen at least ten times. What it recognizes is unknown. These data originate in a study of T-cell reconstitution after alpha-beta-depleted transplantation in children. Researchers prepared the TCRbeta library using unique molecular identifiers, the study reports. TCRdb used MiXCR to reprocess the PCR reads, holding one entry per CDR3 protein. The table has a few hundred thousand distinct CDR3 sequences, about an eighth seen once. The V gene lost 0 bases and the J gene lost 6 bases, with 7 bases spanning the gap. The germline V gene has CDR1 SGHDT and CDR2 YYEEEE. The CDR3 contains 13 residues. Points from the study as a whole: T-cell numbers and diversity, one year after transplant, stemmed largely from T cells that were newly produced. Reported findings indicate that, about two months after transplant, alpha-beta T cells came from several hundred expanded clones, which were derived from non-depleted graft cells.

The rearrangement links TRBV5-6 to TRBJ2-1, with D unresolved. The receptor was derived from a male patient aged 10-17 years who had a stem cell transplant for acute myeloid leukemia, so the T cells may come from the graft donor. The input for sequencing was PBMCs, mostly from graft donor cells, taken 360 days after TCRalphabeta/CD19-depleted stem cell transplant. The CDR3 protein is CASSLVRGNEQFF. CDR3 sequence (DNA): TGTGCCAGCAGCTTGGTACGAGGCAATGAGCAGTTCTTC. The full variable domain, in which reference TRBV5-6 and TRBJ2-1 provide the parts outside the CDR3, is DAGVTQSPTHLIKTRGQQVTLRCSPKSGHDTVSWYQQALGQGPQFIFQYYEEEERQRGNFPDRFSGHQFPNYSSELNVNALLLGDSALYLCASSLVRGNEQFFGPGTRLTVL.